This T cell receptor (beta chain) came from a study of blood T cells in healthy people across ages (dated by TCRdb to between 2014 and 2016). Turning to the overall study: Template switching captured roughly one uniquely barcoded TCR beta cDNA molecule per two T cells in model experiments. The study analyzed two additional independent replicas of 1 million unique cDNA reads from the same blood draw for two donors, one aged 18 to 30 and one aged 80 or older. To track age-related changes in TCR beta repertoire diversity, the study relied on deep sequencing normalized with unique cDNA molecular identifiers. To avoid experimental bias, donors of different ages were spread randomly across the sequencing lanes. Donors were grouped into four age groups: young (average roughly 17 years), middle-aged (39), aged (about 59) and long-lived (over 80). The investigation overall reported the following: Estimates of total diversity based on one million sequenced T cells were considered lower bounds and underestimates. Because profiling used bulk unsorted PBMCs, naive and antigen-experienced compartments could not be compared conclusively. Observed TCR beta diversity correlated strongly with the percentage of naive T cells measured by flow cytometry. Compared with the aged group, the long-lived group had more naive CD4+ T cells, fewer expanded clones and increased TCR diversity, suggesting age selection. Observed TCR beta diversity per million T cells fell roughly linearly with age, and a significant reduction was already apparent by age around 44. The CMV infection status of donors was not known, potentially confounding age-related changes in expanded clonotypes.

Libraries came from 5' RACE. TCRdb lists the instrument as Illumina HiSeq 2500. A second PCR of about 6 to 12 cycles was run with a J-beta primer mix and a sample-barcoded 5' primer. A unique molecular identifier was introduced onto each TCR beta cDNA molecule by a template-switch 5' adaptor carrying 12 random nucleotides. At least 2.5 million CDR3-containing paired-end reads were obtained from each sample. First-strand cDNA synthesis was performed from all RNA using the Mint cDNA synthesis kit, with priming by a TRBC-specific oligonucleotide. All cDNA was treated with uracil-DNA glycosylase and then went through a first 18-cycle PCR with the universal primers M1SS and BC2_uni_R. As for how the authors treated the data: For normalization, 1 million high-quality reads, each with a distinct molecular identifier, were randomly selected from each sample. Instead of being binned into consensus sequences, reads that shared molecular identifiers were thrown out. MiTCR, run with a Q25 quality threshold and the strictest error-elimination algorithm, handled CDR3 identification, clonotype clustering and error correction. A nonparametric unseen species model using Euler transformation provided a lower-bound estimate of total TCR beta diversity. TCRdb cleaned the public reads at Q25 with fastp, built clones with MiXCR and kept in-frame beta chains. Each entry merges the rows of one CDR3 protein and shows their most common DNA and genes. In this record, the V and J calls reflect TCRdb's handling and not the investigators' own analysis. This sample gives about 1.4 million distinct CDR3 sequences in total; around 59% of them show up just once. The ten biggest clones cover 5% to 7% of the sample.

The sample holds a few counts of this clonotype. Its antigen is currently not known. Within one base of it there is no much larger clone, and no base qualities were kept. The donors were roughly 40 Caucasian individuals from Russia, aged roughly 6 to 100 years, who were systemically healthy. Around 10 milliliters of peripheral blood were drawn from each donor into EDTA-treated Vacutainer tubes. Ficoll-Paque density-gradient centrifugation was used to isolate PBMCs, with at least 7 million obtained per sample. Total RNA was extracted from PBMCs with Trizol reagent, with at least 5 micrograms obtained per sample. For every donor, flow cytometry on a PBMC aliquot measured the percentage of naive CD45RAhigh/CD27high T cells. The sample taken for sequencing was blood. This TCR came from a man younger than 35 in good health.

The nucleotides read TGTGCCAGCAGCTTACGGACAGGGCTGGGTGGCTACACCTTC. It specifies CASSLRTGLGGYTF. The rearrangement joined TRBV7-9 to TRBJ1-2, with 8 central nucleotides matching TRBD1. From its cysteine to its phenylalanine, the CDR3 spans 14 amino acids. Left in the record is the CDR3 DNA by itself, 42 bases read in frame from the first base. CDR1 and CDR2, per the germline V gene (reference sequence), are SEHNR and FQNEAQ. From V the trimming removes 2 bases and from J it removes 7 bases, while the gene matches leave 6 bases of the junction unaccounted for. The CDR3 plus the reference TRBV7-9 and TRBJ1-2 genes for the other parts give the full variable domain: DTGVSQNPRHKITKRGQNVTFRCDPISEHNRLYWYRQTLGQGPEFLTYFQNEAQLEKSRLLSDRFSAERPKGSFSTLEIQRTEQGDSAMYLCASSLRTGLGGYTFGSGTRLTVV.